The rows below give T cell receptor beta chains drawn from one sample of a study of T cells in localized non-small cell lung cancer. Repertoires were generated with immunoSEQ multiplex PCR, while TCRdb's copy carries only in-frame clones and drops some. Of nearly 25,000 clones listed, 75% to 90% are singletons. Sequencing used peripheral blood, obtained before any cancer treatment. These receptor sequences come from a male donor aged 60 or over with stage II squamous cell lung carcinoma. The CDR3 runs from the conserved cysteine through the conserved F or W. A D gene is named only where the DNA matches it firmly.

>-|-|TRBV15
CATSIVSNQPQYF
>-|TRBJ2-7|TRBV7-9
CASSDAFLSSYEQYF
>TRBD2|TRBJ2-3|TRBV7-8
CASSRTSGTSGGSTDTQYF
>-|TRBJ1-2|TRBV5-4
CASSLEEGAGGYTF
>-|TRBJ2-2|TRBV11-2
CASSLVSGSTGELFF
>TRBD2|TRBJ2-7|TRBV27
CASRLAGSGATYEQYF
>TRBD1|TRBJ1-2|TRBV30
CAWSVHRGRGYTF
>-|TRBJ1-4|TRBV5-1
CASSPTRQSTNEKLFF
>TRBD1|TRBJ1-1|TRBV2
CASRGQASNTEAFF
>-|TRBJ1-1|TRBV5-1
CASSLGAGNTEAFF
>TRBD2|TRBJ2-3|TRBV25-1
CASSRSSGVGDTQYF
>TRBD2|TRBJ2-7|TRBV7-2
CASSRLAGGGEQYF
>-|TRBJ1-2|TRBV19
CASNLGQSYTF
>-|TRBJ1-4|TRBV4-1
CASSPPGPRFINEKLFF
>-|TRBJ2-5|TRBV10-1
CASSESRNQGTQYF
>-|TRBJ1-4|TRBV19
CASTRLKNEKLFF
>TRBD2|TRBJ2-5|TRBV11-2
CASSDPGLGVEETQYF
>-|TRBJ1-3|TRBV6-1
CASSWETSGNTIYF
>-|TRBJ2-3|TRBV29-1
CSWGTGADTQYF
>TRBD1|TRBJ1-2|TRBV5-1
CASSLAGTGVDGYTF
>-|TRBJ2-7|TRBV28
CASSRFGPQGEQYF
>TRBD1|TRBJ2-7|TRBV7-9
CASSLDGTGLYEQYF
>-|TRBJ1-6|TRBV19
CASGDPGRNSPLHF
>-|TRBJ1-4|TRBV28
CASSLRQVGEKLFF
>TRBD2|TRBJ2-1|TRBV10-3
CAISPGLAGPNEQFF
>-|TRBJ2-1|TRBV5-1
CASSFAGTASSYNEQFF
>TRBD2|TRBJ2-1|TRBV7-6
CASSLRSASGVYNEQFF
>-|TRBJ1-4|TRBV19
CASSVSNTLTNEKLFF
>-|TRBJ2-5|TRBV15
CAVATGHQETQYF
>-|TRBJ1-5|TRBV6-1
CASSVGGDQPQHF
>-|TRBJ2-4|TRBV7-9
CASSLEGPAIQYF
>-|TRBJ1-2|TRBV5-5
CASSPSNNYGYTF
>TRBD2|TRBJ2-2|TRBV4-2
CASGGAGTNTGELFF
>-|TRBJ1-1|TRBV11-2
CASSLGSGNTEAFF
>-|TRBJ2-7|TRBV5-1
CASSLAGSYEQYF
>-|TRBJ1-1|TRBV30
CAWSFDRNTEAFF